The 21 T cell receptor beta chains in this list originate from one sample, sequenced in a study of regulatory T cells in long-lasting Graves disease (dated by TCRdb to 2020 to 2022). Libraries were made using multiplex PCR. Sequencing was carried out with an Illumina HiSeq 4000. To build TCR beta libraries, CDR3 regions were amplified by Arm-PCR using iRepertoire HTBI primers. TCRdb ran its own pipeline on the public reads, namely fastp trimming at Q25 and MiXCR clone calling, and kept in-frame beta chains. When rows share a CDR3 protein, they turn into one entry using the most common DNA and genes. In this sample the table shows about 210,000 distinct CDR3 sequences, about 19% of which occur a single time. Around 11% of the sample comes from the top ten. The time point label, as the study defines it: newly diagnosed GD, antithyroid drugs for less than 3 months. For both TCR sequencing and RNA sequencing, RNA was extracted from PBMCs in TRIzol.

Separately, the same data were catalogued under a study of T cells in Graves' hyperthyroidism and ophthalmopathy.

Sequencing used peripheral blood mononuclear cells (PBMCs), obtained at new diagnosis, from a patient treated with antithyroid drugs. Receptors were obtained from a woman in her thirties with Graves disease. Donor details come from another sample of the same person, matched by shared clones.

Concerning this clonotype: Germline and junction disagree at one end, which may indicate a read error. The CDR3, as DNA: TGTGCCAGCAGTTTAAGGACAGGGGGCCAGTGTTTT. Protein sequence: CASSLRTGGQCF. The chain links TRBV6-7 to TRBJ1-5; 11 nucleotides agree with TRBD1. TRBV6-7 is assigned to the ORF class and has an uncertain function. The CDR3 spans 12 residues.

This clonotype was observed at least ten times. The rearrangement joins TRBV11-2 to TRBJ2-1; D may be TRBD2 (6 bases). V was pared by 3 bases and J by 0 bases, with 6 bases between. The CDR3 sequence is 14 residues long. Germline CDR1 and CDR2: SGHAT and FQNNGV. In nucleotides, the CDR3 is TGTGCCAGCAGCTTGGACTACTCCTACAATGAGCAGTTCTTC. Its translation: CASSLDYSYNEQFF.

This clonotype showed up many times. V and J are TRBV24-1 and TRBJ2-5; TRBD1 aligns across 7 bases. CDR1 and CDR2 (germline): KGHDR, SFDVKD. This CDR3 spans 16 amino acids. V lost 1 base to trimming and J lost 2 bases; unmatched junction nucleotides: 6. The CDR3 region is CATSDLGGRGQETQYF. The CDR3 DNA sequence: TGTGCCACCAGTGATTTAGGAGGCAGGGGGCAAGAGACCCAGTACTTC.

Concerning this clonotype itself: Likely a read error: the CDR3 ends without its conserved phenylalanine or tryptophan. Because the CDR3's place on the DNA is in doubt, the DNA is left out and the CDR3 is given as listed by TCRdb. The rearrangement uses TRBV7-2 and TRBJ2-6; the D segment call TRBD2 is taken from the table without a DNA check. Germline CDR1 and CDR2: SGHTA and FQGNSA. Inclusive of both ends, the CDR3 amounts to 18 amino acids. CDR3 loop: CASSTGAGRGLWANVLSL.

As for this clonotype: A read error likely explains this, since a far larger clone differs by one base. V and J are TRBV6-2 or TRBV6-3 and TRBJ2-5; D uncertain. The V end lost 5 bases, the J end lost 3 bases, and 7 bases lay between the germline ends. This CDR3 spans 12 amino acids. Germline lookup yields CDR1 MNHEY and CDR2 SVGEGT. The CDR3 protein is CASSEREETQYF. Here the CDR3 DNA reads TGTGCCAGCAGTGAAAGGGAAGAGACCCAGTACTTC.

To note about this clonotype: A read error may account for a junction end that differs from germline. This rearrangement joins TRBV6-1 to TRBJ1-1; no firm D call. The germline gives CDR1 MNHNS, CDR2 SASEGT. CDR3 length: 14 amino acids. DNA of the CDR3: TGTGCCAGCAGGGTCCGGAGGGTGAACACTGAGGCTTTCTTT. It translates to CASRVRRVNTEAFF.

This clonotype has at least ten counts. The rearrangement joins TRBV30 to TRBJ2-7; tentative D call: TRBD1 (5 bases). Trimming shortened V by 1 base and J by 6 bases, and 13 bases separated the two germline ends. This CDR3 contains 13 residues. Germline-derived CDR1 and CDR2 are GTSNPN and SVGIG (reference sequence). CDR3 amino acids: CAWSEGLSVEQYF. In nucleotides, the CDR3 is TGTGCCTGGAGTGAGGGGCTATCGGTCGAGCAGTACTTC.

The chain's CDR3 is CASSGLAGGQETQYF. CDR3 in DNA: TGTGCCAGCAGTGGACTAGCGGGGGGACAAGAGACCCAGTACTTC. The V call is TRBV12-3 or TRBV12-4, the J call TRBJ2-5, with TRBD2 matching 14 bases. The CDR3 is 15 amino acids. After removal of 5 bases from V and 2 bases from J, the junction contained 1 base not matched to a gene.

As concerns this clonotype: A much larger clone is a single base away; this may be a read error. The chain joins TRBV30 to TRBJ2-5, with 8 nucleotides matching TRBD2. Germline CDR1 and CDR2: GTSNPN and SVGIG (reference sequence). The CDR3 is 14 residues long. Unmatched junction bases numbered 6, after V lost 1 base and J lost 5 bases. CDR3 coding DNA: TGTGCCTGGAGTGGATCGGGGGGGTTGGAGACCCAGTACTTC. Its translation is CAWSGSGGLETQYF.

This clonotype has only a few counts. The rearrangement joins TRBV4-2 to TRBJ1-5; D not resolved. This CDR3 region has 13 residues. Germline CDR1 LGHNA, CDR2 YNFKEQ. Trimming took off 4 bases at V and 4 bases at J, with 8 bases between the two ends. CDR3 residues: CASSPSPNQPQHF. As DNA, the CDR3 is TGTGCCAGCAGCCCCTCGCCGAATCAGCCCCAGCATTTT.

The rearrangement uses TRBV7-9 and TRBJ1-2; 8 bases map to TRBD1. Germline CDR1 and CDR2: SEHNR and FQNEAQ (reference sequence). J gave up 6 bases and V 5 bases, and 11 bases lay outside the gene matches. CDR3 length: 15 residues. The CDR3 spells CASSPRQGAFHGYTF. CDR3 nucleotide sequence: TGTGCCAGCAGCCCCCGTCAGGGGGCATTTCATGGCTACACCTTC.

This clonotype was seen a few times. This chain uses TRBV5-5 with TRBJ1-4; D remains unclear. V gave up 5 bases and J gave up 1 base, with 15 bases separating them. Per the germline V gene, CDR1 is SGHKS and CDR2 is YYEKEE (reference sequence). CDR3 length equals 16 residues. The CDR3 nucleotides are TGTGCCAGCAGGATCGACGGATGGAGAACTAATGAAAAACTGTTTTTT. This codes for CASRIDGWRTNEKLFF.

To note about this clonotype: It is likely a read error, because the conserved phenylalanine at the end of the CDR3 is missing. The rearrangement joins TRBV5-1 to TRBJ1-2; a possible D gene is TRBD1 (6 bases). The V gene lost 3 bases and the J gene lost 8 bases, with 20 bases spanning the gap. This CDR3 contains 15 residues. Germline V lookup: CDR1 SGHRS, CDR2 YFSETQ. CDR3 sequence reads: CASSSTAGHYGGYTC. The DNA for the CDR3 is TGCGCCAGCAGCTCCACCGCGGGACACTACGGCGGCTACACCTGC.

This clonotype was detected many times. The chain links TRBV28 to TRBJ2-7; 9 nucleotides match TRBD2. V gave up 2 bases and J gave up 11 bases; unmatched junction bases: 7. The CDR3 has 13 amino acids. Germline loops: CDR1 MDHEN, CDR2 SYDVKM. DNA of the CDR3: TGTGCCAGCAGTTTAGGCCTAGCGGGGTTCAAGTACTTC. Translation: CASSLGLAGFKYF. The variable domain in full, with the rest retrieved from reference TRBV28 and TRBJ2-7, is DVKVTQSSRYLVKRTGEKVFLECVQDMDHENMFWYRQDPGLGLRLIYFSYDVKMKEKGDIPEGYSVSREKKERFSLILESASTNQTSMYLCASSLGLAGFKYFGPGTRLTVT.

Concerning this clonotype: A far larger clone is just one base off, so this is likely a read error. The chain joins TRBV2 to TRBJ2-3; no firm D call. The last part of the DNA fits TRBJ2-7 better; the J call may be wrong. CDR3 size: 17 residues. Germline CDR1 SNHLY, CDR2 FYNNEI. The CDR3 bases are TGTGCCAGCAGTGAAGCGCTTCGCTGGGGAAGCTCCTACGAGCAGTACTTC. Residues: CASSEALRWGSSYEQYF.

This clonotype was observed many times. The V and J genes are TRBV9 and TRBJ2-7; D unclear. The CDR3 loop spans 16 amino acids. CDR1 and CDR2 (germline): SGDLS, YYNGEE. Trimming stripped 0 bases from V and 2 bases from J, with 15 bases between. CDR3 nucleotide sequence: TGTGCCAGCAGCGTAGGTTCCCAGCCGGTAACCTACGAGCAGTACTTC. Protein: CASSVGSQPVTYEQYF.

Many counts were recorded for this clonotype. The CDR3 protein is CASSFQGAFNEQFF. In DNA form, the CDR3 reads TGTGCCAGCAGCTTCCAGGGGGCGTTCAATGAGCAGTTCTTC. The chain links TRBV11-1 to TRBJ2-1; 8 positions agree with TRBD1. Trimming removed 3 bases from V and 6 bases from J; junction bases left unmatched: 4. This CDR3 is built from 14 residues. CDR1 and CDR2 from the germline V gene are SGHAT and FQDESV (reference sequence).

V gene TRBV27 combines with J gene TRBJ2-5, with D tentatively TRBD1 or TRBD2 (5 bases each). The end of the DNA aligns better with TRBJ2-1, so the J call may be wrong. This CDR3 has 17 residues. Germline lookup yields CDR1 MNHEY and CDR2 SMNVEV (reference sequence). CDR3 bases: TGTGCCAGCAGTTTAGGGACCGGGCCCATCTCCTACAATGAGCAGTTCTTC. This codes for CASSLGTGPISYNEQFF.

Concerning this clonotype itself: The CDR3 does not end in the conserved phenylalanine or tryptophan, so this is likely a read error. This chain connects TRBV11-3 to TRBJ2-5; D gene unclear. Per the germline V gene, CDR1 is SGHNT and CDR2 is YENEEA. V lost 5 bases and J lost 5, with 21 bases in between. The CDR3 has 16 amino acids. The CDR3 nucleotides read TGTGCCAGCAGCGCACCGTGGGCGGACCCCTCGGAGACCCAGTACGTC. Translating gives CASSAPWADPSETQYV.

This clonotype was seen at least ten times. This sequence joins TRBV2 and TRBJ1-2, with TRBD1 matching 10 bases. The CDR3 is made up of 14 amino acids. CDR1 is SNHLY and CDR2 is FYNNEI in the germline V gene. The V and J ends lost 5 bases and 7 bases, in that order; junction bases with no gene match: 7. This CDR3 is CASSSRGQGLGYTF. The CDR3 DNA follows: TGTGCCAGCAGTTCAAGGGGACAGGGGCTTGGCTACACCTTC. Together with reference TRBV2 and TRBJ1-2, the CDR3 gives the full variable domain: EPEVTQTPSHQVTQMGQEVILRCVPISNHLYFYWYRQILGQKVEFLVSFYNNEISEKSEIFDDQFSVERPDGSNFTLKIRSTKLEDSAMYFCASSSRGQGLGYTFGSGTRLTVV.

This clonotype was counted only a few times. The CDR3 region is CASSWAAGPGNQPQHF. DNA for the CDR3: TGTGCCAGCAGTTGGGCAGCAGGGCCAGGCAATCAGCCCCAGCATTTT. The chain links TRBV12-3 or TRBV12-4 to TRBJ1-5; D is perhaps TRBD1 (5 bases). The CDR3 runs 16 residues. V dropped 4 bases and J dropped 2 bases, with 15 bases sitting between them.